The 30 T cell receptor beta chains below all came from one sample that was sequenced in a study of T cell responses to AZD1222 COVID-19 vaccine. Assay used: immunoSEQ multiplex PCR; TCRdb lists only in-frame clones, some missing. The sample contains about 84,000 clones, approximately 90% of which appear only once. The sequences come from peripheral blood, collected 28 days after the second AZD1222 dose. The receptors were gathered from an adult who received the AZD1222 COVID-19 vaccine.

The chain joins TRBV4-3 to TRBJ2-1, with D possibly TRBD2 on 6 matching bases. V was pared by 4 bases and J by 7 bases, with 17 bases between. The CDR3 length is 15 residues. Germline loops: CDR1 LGHNA, CDR2 YSLEER. The CDR3 region has the DNA TGCGCCAGCAGCCCAGGCCGGGGGATGTGGAATGAGCAGTTCTTC. Amino acid sequence: CASSPGRGMWNEQFF.

The chain joins TRBV7-6 to TRBJ2-1; 11 bases fit TRBD2. The germline V gene has CDR1 SGHVS and CDR2 FNYEAQ. V was clipped by 3 bases and J by 5 bases; unmatched bases: 9. The CDR3 covers 17 residues. The CDR3 here is CASSFLAGGVGDNEQFF. Written as DNA, the CDR3 is TGTGCCAGCAGCTTCCTAGCGGGGGGAGTCGGGGACAATGAGCAGTTCTTC.

The V gene is TRBV5-1, the J gene TRBJ1-6; D gene ambiguous. The CDR3 runs 14 residues. V gave up 0 bases and J gave up 5 bases, with 6 bases separating them. Germline V gene lookup returns CDR1 SGHRS and CDR2 YFSETQ. CDR3 bases: TGCGCCAGCAGCTTGGAAGGGAATAATTCACCCCTCCACTTT. This translates into CASSLEGNNSPLHF.

The chain's CDR3 is CASSVSLSYNEQFF. The CDR3 region has the DNA TGTGCCAGCAGCGTGAGTCTCTCCTACAATGAGCAGTTCTTC. This chain joins TRBV9 and TRBJ2-1; D gene unclear. Trimming cost V 2 bases and J 0 bases, with 6 bases left between them. The CDR3 runs 14 residues. The germline CDR1 and CDR2 sequences are SGDLS and YYNGEE.

This rearrangement joins TRBV30 to TRBJ1-2, with D uncertain. CDR1 and CDR2 (germline): GTSNPN, SVGIG (reference sequence). Trimming removed 3 bases at V and 4 bases at J, with 12 bases between. The CDR3 contains 13 residues. CDR3 loop: CAWRGPGSYGYTF. For the CDR3, the DNA is TGTGCCTGGAGAGGCCCGGGCAGCTATGGCTACACCTTC.

V and J are TRBV11-2 and TRBJ1-3, with D possibly TRBD1 on 5 matching bases. The CDR3 consists of 18 residues. Per germline, CDR1 SGHAT and CDR2 FQNNGV. Trimming cost V 1 base and J 0 bases, with 16 bases left between them. The CDR3 spells CASSLGSYRSRSGNTIYF. CDR3 DNA sequence: TGTGCCAGCAGCTTAGGGTCGTACAGGAGCCGCTCTGGAAACACCATATATTTT.

This sequence joins TRBV2 and TRBJ2-7; 9 bases are shared with TRBD1. This CDR3 is 16 amino acids long. The trim removed 8 bases at V and 4 bases at J, leaving 15 bases unmatched. In germline, CDR1 is SNHLY, CDR2 FYNNEI. CDR3 DNA sequence: TGTGCCAGCCGGTTCAACTCCGGGACAGGGTCATACGAGCAGTACTTC. The encoded protein is CASRFNSGTGSYEQYF.

This clone was seen once. The chain carries TRBV5-4 and TRBJ1-2, with D hard to call. Per germline, CDR1 SGHNT and CDR2 YYREEE (reference sequence). Between the trimmed V and J ends, which lost 4 bases and 5 bases, there was a span of 9 bases. CDR3 length equals 12 residues. CDR3 sequence (DNA): TGTGCCAGCAGCCTGAATGATTATGGCTACACCTTC. It specifies CASSLNDYGYTF.

The genes are TRBV6-6 and TRBJ1-5; TRBD1 aligns across 10 bases. In germline, CDR1 is MNHNY, CDR2 SVGAGI (reference sequence). The CDR3 is made up of 16 amino acids. The V and J ends lost 5 bases and 7 bases, in that order; junction bases with no gene match: 11. The CDR3 sequence is CASSGAGTGARQPQHF. The CDR3 coding sequence is TGTGCCAGCAGTGGGGCCGGGACAGGGGCTCGACAGCCCCAGCATTTT.

Here the CDR3 DNA reads TGTGCCAGCAGCCCACGACTAGAAAACACCGGGGAGCTGTTTTTT. It codes for CASSPRLENTGELFF. The chain employs TRBV5-4 and TRBJ2-2, with D tentatively TRBD2 (6 bases). The CDR3 has 15 residues. With 4 bases removed from V and 2 bases from J, the gap between germline ends came to 12 bases. The germline V gene has CDR1 SGHNT and CDR2 YYREEE (reference sequence).

The chain uses TRBV18 and TRBJ2-5; 9 bases match TRBD1. Germline loops: CDR1 KGHSH, CDR2 LQKENI. CDR3 length: 22 amino acids. The V and J ends lost 0 bases and 5 bases, in that order; junction bases with no gene match: 25. CDR3 in amino acids: CASSPPFSWTGDTLRTGETQYF. The CDR3 DNA sequence: TGTGCCAGCTCACCACCATTTTCTTGGACAGGGGACACCCTACGGACTGGGGAGACCCAGTACTTC.

This clone is termed large. The rearrangement joins TRBV5-6 to TRBJ2-7; 10 positions match TRBD1. Trimming at V came to 5 bases and at J to 5 bases, leaving 13 bases not matched to a gene. CDR3 length: 16 amino acids. Germline V CDR1 and CDR2: SGHDT, YYEEEE. CDR3 residues: CASSYAGTGAPDEQYF. CDR3 coding DNA: TGTGCCAGCAGTTACGCCGGGACAGGGGCCCCCGACGAGCAGTACTTC.

This clone was observed a single time. The rearrangement uses TRBV3-1 (or the pseudogene TRBV3-2) and TRBJ2-7, with 11 nucleotides matching TRBD2. The CDR3 runs 14 residues. Germline V gene sequence: CDR1 LGHDT, CDR2 YNNKEL (reference sequence). V gave up 1 base and J gave up 7 bases; unmatched junction bases: 3. CDR3 sequence: CASSQGLAGREQYF. DNA of the CDR3: TGTGCCAGCAGCCAAGGACTAGCGGGGCGGGAGCAGTACTTC.

The V call is TRBV27, the J call TRBJ1-2; 9 nucleotides align to TRBD1. The CDR3 is 12 residues long. V gave up 6 bases and J gave up 8 bases; unmatched junction bases: 4. From germline, CDR1 is MNHEY and CDR2 SMNVEV (reference sequence). The DNA of the CDR3 is TGTGCCAGCAGGGGGACAGGGCAGGGCTACACCTTC. Its protein product is CASRGTGQGYTF.

CDR3 amino acids: CASSPQPGSTSGNTIYF. DNA of the CDR3: TGTGCCAGCTCACCACAACCTGGAAGTACCTCTGGAAACACCATATATTTT. The chain recombines TRBV18 with TRBJ1-3; the D is unclear. V lost 1 base to trimming and J lost 0 bases, with 13 bases between them. Germline V lookup: CDR1 KGHSH, CDR2 LQKENI. The CDR3 sequence is 17 residues long.

The chain is built from TRBV5-6 and TRBJ2-5; D unresolved. V was clipped by 1 base and J by 2 bases, with 12 bases between them. CDR1 and CDR2 (germline): SGHDT, YYEEEE. The length of the CDR3 is 15 residues. As DNA, the CDR3 is TGTGCCAGCAGCTTGCCCAGATCATCGCAAGAGACCCAGTACTTC. It is translated as CASSLPRSSQETQYF.

This sequence joins TRBV5-1 and TRBJ1-4; TRBD1 matches 8 bases. From germline, CDR1 is SGHRS and CDR2 YFSETQ. This CDR3 comprises 17 residues. Trimming cost V 0 bases and J 2 bases; bases outside gene matches: 6. As DNA, the CDR3 is TGCGCCAGCAGCTTGGCGACAGGGGTATCTACTAATGAAAAACTGTTTTTT. Protein sequence: CASSLATGVSTNEKLFF.

V gene TRBV9 combines with J gene TRBJ1-3, with TRBD1 as a possible D gene (5 bases). Germline CDR1 reads SGDLS; CDR2 reads YYNGEE. The CDR3 is made up of 14 amino acids. The ends were cut back, 0 bases at V and 4 bases at J, with 8 bases in the middle. CDR3 protein: CASSVAREGNTIYF. As DNA, the CDR3 is TGTGCCAGCAGCGTAGCCAGGGAAGGAAACACCATATATTTT.

The chain is built from TRBV5-1 and TRBJ2-5, with a possible D match to TRBD2 (5 bases). This CDR3 has 13 amino acids. Per germline, CDR1 SGHRS and CDR2 YFSETQ. The V end lost 4 bases, the J end lost 3 bases, and 10 bases lay between the germline ends. The CDR3 is CASSPGLEETQYF. CDR3 sequence (DNA): TGCGCCAGCAGCCCCGGACTGGAAGAGACCCAGTACTTC.

The chain links TRBV5-1 to TRBJ2-3, with TRBD2 matching over 9 bases. The CDR3 sequence is 15 residues long. In germline, CDR1 is SGHRS, CDR2 YFSETQ. With 2 bases clipped from V and 2 bases from J, the junction kept 3 bases outside the gene matches. CDR3 DNA sequence: TGCGCCAGCAGCTTAGCTAGCGGGGCCACAGATACGCAGTATTTT. Protein sequence: CASSLASGATDTQYF.

This chain joins TRBV7-2 and TRBJ2-1; 7 bases align to TRBD1. Germline V CDR1 and CDR2: SGHTA, FQGNSA. The V and J ends lost 0 bases and 6 bases, in that order; junction bases with no gene match: 5. The length of the CDR3 is 15 residues. The CDR3 protein is CASSLAAGTVNEQFF. The CDR3 DNA follows: TGTGCCAGCAGCTTAGCCGCCGGGACAGTCAATGAGCAGTTCTTC.

The chain combines TRBV19 with TRBJ2-3; 9 bases line up with TRBD2. CDR1 is LNHDA and CDR2 is SQIVND in the germline V gene (reference sequence). V was pared by 6 bases and J by 4 bases, with 5 bases of the junction left unmatched. There are 14 residues in the CDR3. This CDR3 is CASRGTSSSDTQYF. The CDR3 nucleotides are TGTGCCAGTAGGGGGACTAGCAGTTCAGATACGCAGTATTTT.

The rearrangement uses TRBV19 and TRBJ2-5; D not certain. CDR1 is LNHDA and CDR2 is SQIVND in the germline V gene (reference sequence). The CDR3 covers 12 residues. The V and J ends lost 5 bases and 5 bases respectively, with 9 bases between them. The chain's CDR3 is CASSQLEETQYF. The CDR3 DNA is TGTGCCAGTAGTCAGTTAGAGGAGACCCAGTACTTC.

V is TRBV7-4 and J is TRBJ1-5, with D hard to call. There are 13 residues in the CDR3. Germline-derived CDR1 and CDR2 are SGHVT and SQSDAQ. V lost 2 bases to trimming and J lost 5 bases, with 7 bases between them. CDR3 in DNA: TGTGCCAGCAGCTTACGCCACGATCAGCCCCAGCATTTT. Its protein product is CASSLRHDQPQHF.

The chain carries TRBV18 and TRBJ2-5; D possibly corresponds to TRBD2 (6 bases). Germline loops: CDR1 KGHSH, CDR2 LQKENI. V lost 4 bases, J lost 5 bases, and 14 bases lay in between. This CDR3 contains 14 residues. The DNA of the CDR3 is TGTGCCAGCTCACTGACGGGAGCGACGGAGACCCAGTACTTC. Translation gives CASSLTGATETQYF.

The V call is TRBV5-1, the J call TRBJ1-2, with D possibly matching TRBD1 (5 bases). This CDR3 is built from 13 residues. V gave up 0 bases and J gave up 8 bases, with 11 bases separating them. Germline CDR1 reads SGHRS; CDR2 reads YFSETQ. The CDR3 bases are TGCGCCAGCAGCTTGGGAGGGGCGGTCGGCTACACCTTC. Translation: CASSLGGAVGYTF.

V and J are TRBV9 and TRBJ2-2; D not certain. V dropped 0 bases and J dropped 7 bases, with 7 bases sitting between them. CDR3 length: 13 amino acids. Germline V gene sequence: CDR1 SGDLS, CDR2 YYNGEE. The DNA for the CDR3 is TGTGCCAGCAGCGTAGAAGGGTACGGGGAGCTGTTTTTT. Protein product: CASSVEGYGELFF. Full variable domain (remainder filled in from reference TRBV9 and TRBJ2-2): DSGVTQTPKHLITATGQRVTLRCSPRSGDLSVYWYQQSLDQGLQFLIQYYNGEERAKGNILERFSAQQFPDLHSELNLSSLELGDSALYFCASSVEGYGELFFGEGSRLTVL.

This sequence joins TRBV5-1 and TRBJ2-1; D is uncertain. The CDR3 is 14 amino acids. Germline lookup yields CDR1 SGHRS and CDR2 YFSETQ. V lost 4 bases and J 3 bases, leaving 11 bases between the germline ends. The DNA of the CDR3 is TGCGCCAGCAGCCCCCGGGCAGACTACAATGAGCAGTTCTTC. It encodes CASSPRADYNEQFF.

The gene calls are TRBV11-3 and TRBJ2-3; D uncertain. Trimming took off 5 bases at V and 5 bases at J, with 14 bases between the two ends. CDR3 size: 14 residues. Germline V CDR1 and CDR2: SGHNT, YENEEA. The CDR3 here is CASSKGPSEDTQYF. CDR3 sequence (DNA): TGTGCCAGCAGCAAAGGACCCTCGGAAGATACGCAGTATTTT.

This chain joins TRBV27 and TRBJ1-1; no clear D. The CDR3 loop spans 15 amino acids. Trimming stripped 3 bases from V and 0 bases from J, with 11 bases between. Germline CDR1 and CDR2: MNHEY and SMNVEV (reference sequence). CDR3 region: CASSFGSVLNTEAFF. The CDR3 DNA sequence: TGTGCCAGCAGTTTCGGGTCGGTTCTGAACACTGAAGCTTTCTTT.